The sequence of this T cell receptor beta chain was determined in a study of blood T cell repertoires in COVID-19. Study-wide background: PBMCs, B-cell-depleted T cells, or T cells provided the cDNA or gDNA that made up the material.

Cohorts were based on clinical histories the participants reported. In the original analysis: The assay estimated nucleated cells by amplifying reference gene primers. Profiling relied on immunoSEQ multiplex PCR, and the TCRdb table lists in-frame clones only, not all of them. The V and J calls and clone size were taken over from that table, and D and trimming were inferred from the DNA. This table has about 440,000 clones, roughly 85% appearing once. Trimming took off 6 bases at V and 7 bases at J, with 15 bases between the two ends. The CDR3 contains 13 residues. Germline CDR1 is MNHEY and CDR2 is SVGAGI.

The chain is built from TRBV6-5 and TRBJ2-5; perhaps TRBD1 as D (5 bases). Sample: PBMCs or T cells enriched from blood (not recorded which). This clonotype originated in a woman between 18 and 30 years old with acute COVID-19. In DNA form, the CDR3 reads TGTGCCAGCAGCTATCAGGACATTAGGACCCAGTACTTC. The encoded protein is CASSYQDIRTQYF.